The T cell receptor (beta chain) under discussion was sequenced for a study of beta chain features in type 1 diabetes. The authors reverse transcribed all of the isolated RNA, so sequencing captured expressed TCRB transcripts. Sequencing used immunoSEQ multiplex PCR; TCRdb keeps in-frame clones, though not all of them. The sample records roughly 150,000 clones, 8.5% to 14% being singletons. This CDR3 contains 14 residues. Trimming left V 2 bases short and J 4 bases short, with 12 bases between. CDR1 and CDR2 from the germline V gene are MDHEN and SYDVKM. Ten or more counts support this clone. The clonotype was recovered from a man in his late teens or twenties in good health. The sample was central memory CD4+ T cells from blood. The gene calls are TRBV28 and TRBJ2-7; D call uncertain. The CDR3 here is CASSLATTLYEQYF. The CDR3 nucleotides are TGTGCCAGCAGTTTAGCGACCACGCTGTACGAGCAGTACTTC.